The 18 T cell receptor beta chains given below trace back to one sample, sequenced in a study of T-cell reconstitution after alpha-beta-depleted transplantation in children. Unique molecular identifiers featured in how the TCRbeta library was prepared. In TCRdb, the PCR reads were re-called with MiXCR into one record per CDR3 protein. This sample carries around 400,000 distinct CDR3 sequences, roughly a tenth of them seen once, and the ten largest clones take 4.5% to 7%. The sequencing used PBMCs from the stem cell graft donor, collected from the stem cell graft. These receptors all come from a human donor who donated a stem cell graft to a child with acute myeloid leukemia.

This clonotype occurred a few times. The rearrangement uses TRBV12-3 or TRBV12-4 and TRBJ2-2; TRBD2 matches at 7 bases. The CDR3 covers 15 residues. The J segment lost 2 bases and the V segment lost 3 bases, leaving 3 bases of the junction unmatched. In DNA, the CDR3 is TGTGCCAGCAGTTTCGAGCGGGAAAACACCGGGGAGCTGTTTTTT. It specifies CASSFERENTGELFF.

This clonotype was seen a handful of times. J is TRBJ2-5 and V is TRBV25-1; TRBD1 matches 8 bases. J lost 4 bases, V lost 1 base, and 8 bases had no gene match. The CDR3 is 16 residues long. From germline, CDR1 is MGHDK and CDR2 SYGVNS. The CDR3, as DNA: TGTGCCAGCAGTGAATTGACAGGGGCCAGGGGAGAGACCCAGTACTTC. This codes for CASSELTGARGETQYF.

This clonotype was detected only a few times. The CDR3 loop reads CSVEPGYGYTF. CDR3 sequence (DNA): TGCAGCGTTGAACCCGGCTATGGCTACACCTTC. The chain recombines TRBV29-1 with TRBJ1-2; D is uncertain. With 2 bases removed from V and 4 bases from J, the gap between germline ends came to 5 bases. Germline V lookup: CDR1 SQVTM, CDR2 ANQGSEA. This CDR3 has 11 residues.

This clonotype occurred many times. The rearrangement links TRBV20-1 to TRBJ2-2, with TRBD1 matching over 7 bases. CDR1 is DFQATT, CDR2 SNEGSKA, per germline (reference sequence). The CDR3 runs to 15 residues. J gave up 0 bases and V 1 base, and 2 bases lay outside the gene matches. CDR3 amino acids: CSARAGTANTGELFF. In nucleotides, the CDR3 is TGCAGTGCTAGAGCCGGGACAGCGAACACCGGGGAGCTGTTTTTT.

This clonotype was found a few times. The chain carries TRBV9 and TRBJ2-5, with 8 positions matching TRBD1. The CDR3 spans 15 residues. Per the germline V gene, CDR1 is SGDLS and CDR2 is YYNGEE. With 4 bases clipped from V and 5 bases from J, the junction kept 10 bases outside the gene matches. The CDR3 nucleotides are TGTGCCAGCAGCTTAAGGACAGGGCGGGGTGAGACCCAGTACTTC. Its protein is CASSLRTGRGETQYF.

This clonotype was observed a few times. This sequence joins TRBV15 and TRBJ1-1; D remains unclear. This CDR3 region has 11 residues. V was trimmed by 5 bases and J by 11 bases, leaving 12 bases between them. Germline assignment: CDR1 LNHNV and CDR2 YYDKDF (reference sequence). This CDR3 reads CATSGDIFAFF. DNA for the CDR3: TGTGCCACCAGCGGCGACATATTTGCTTTCTTT.

This clonotype has ten or more counts. The genes are TRBV7-2 and TRBJ2-2; 9 nucleotides match TRBD2. J gave up 9 bases and V 5 bases, and 7 bases lay outside the gene matches. This CDR3 contains 14 residues. CDR1 is SGHTA and CDR2 is FQGNSA in the germline V gene. The CDR3 loop reads CASSSSGRVRELFF. The CDR3 DNA is TGTGCCAGCAGCAGTAGCGGGAGAGTTCGGGAGCTGTTTTTT.

The rearrangement joins TRBV20-1 to TRBJ2-5; 7 bases map to TRBD2. The CDR3 runs 18 residues. The ends lost 0 bases at V and 2 bases at J; junction bases unmatched: 15. Germline V gene sequence: CDR1 DFQATT, CDR2 SNEGSKA (reference sequence). CDR3 coding DNA: TGCAGTGCTAGAGATCTTAGGAGCGGGACCCACCTACAAGAGACCCAGTACTTC. Its translation: CSARDLRSGTHLQETQYF.

This clonotype was counted a few times. The gene calls are TRBV20-1 and TRBJ2-2; a possible D gene is TRBD2 (6 bases). V lost 0 bases to trimming and J lost 4 bases, with 18 bases between them. Germline V gene data show CDR1 as DFQATT and CDR2 as SNEGSKA (reference sequence). This CDR3 has 17 amino acids. The CDR3 here is CSARDRRAGRRTGELFF. The CDR3, as DNA: TGCAGTGCTAGAGACCGCCGGGCGGGACGGCGCACCGGGGAGCTGTTTTTT.

This clonotype was picked up a small number of times. The CDR3 protein is CASSPRTGNEQFF. In DNA, the CDR3 is TGTGCCAGCAGTCCCAGGACAGGCAATGAGCAGTTCTTC. The chain joins TRBV27 to TRBJ2-1, with 7 positions matching TRBD1. Per the germline V gene, CDR1 is MNHEY and CDR2 is SMNVEV (reference sequence). This CDR3 spans 13 amino acids. Trimming removed 5 bases from V and 6 bases from J; junction bases left unmatched: 4.

Remarks on this clonotype: A much larger clone is a single base away; this may be a read error. The chain carries TRBV12-3 or TRBV12-4 and TRBJ1-1, with 8 bases lining up with TRBD1. The CDR3 is made up of 14 amino acids. This CDR3 reads CTSSLTGANTEAFF. DNA of the CDR3: TGTACCAGCAGTTTGACAGGGGCGAACACTGAAGCTTTCTTT.

The chain couples TRBV27 to TRBJ2-7; TRBD1 matches at 7 bases. Per germline, CDR1 MNHEY and CDR2 SMNVEV (reference sequence). V dropped 6 bases and J dropped 5; count of bases not matched to a gene: 7. There are 13 residues in the CDR3. The CDR3 region is CASSPTGVHEQYF. In DNA form, the CDR3 reads TGTGCCAGCAGCCCTACAGGGGTGCACGAGCAGTACTTC.

V and J are TRBV27 and TRBJ2-5, with 10 bases lining up with TRBD1. Germline CDR1 reads MNHEY; CDR2 reads SMNVEV (reference sequence). With V trimmed by 5 bases and J by 4 bases, 7 bases remained unmatched. The CDR3 consists of 15 residues. The CDR3 loop reads CASSDGTGARETQYF. The CDR3 region has the DNA TGTGCCAGCAGTGACGGGACAGGGGCACGAGAGACCCAGTACTTC.

This clonotype was counted only a few times. The J gene is TRBJ2-1, the V gene TRBV20-1; no definite D call. The V and J ends lost 4 bases and 4 bases respectively, with 8 bases between them. The CDR3 has 12 residues. The germline V gene encodes CDR1 DFQATT and CDR2 SNEGSKA (reference sequence). The CDR3 DNA reads as TGCAGTGCTACTTACAAGTACAATGAGCAGTTCTTC. The encoded protein is CSATYKYNEQFF.

The genes are TRBV30 and TRBJ2-3; 12 bases fit TRBD1. V lost 7 bases to trimming and J lost 1 base; unmatched junction nucleotides: 3. Germline CDR1 is GTSNPN and CDR2 is SVGIG (reference sequence). The CDR3 is 14 amino acids. In DNA, the CDR3 is TGTGCCTACCGGGACAGGGGGCGCACAGATACGCAGTATTTT. It specifies CAYRDRGRTDTQYF.

The genes are TRBV30 and TRBJ2-1; no firm D call. The V end lost 2 bases, the J end lost 3 bases, and 8 bases lay between the germline ends. The CDR3 extends over 13 amino acids. CDR1 is GTSNPN, CDR2 SVGIG, per germline (reference sequence). Here the CDR3 reads CAWSQGDYNEQFF. As DNA, the CDR3 is TGTGCCTGGAGTCAAGGAGACTACAATGAGCAGTTCTTC. Together with reference TRBV30 and TRBJ2-1, the CDR3 gives the full variable domain: SQTIHQWPATLVQPVGSPLSLECTVEGTSNPNLYWYRQAAGRGLQLLFYSVGIGQISSEVPQNLSASRPQDRQFILSSKKLLLSDSGFYLCAWSQGDYNEQFFGPGTRLTVL.

The chain joins TRBV5-6 to TRBJ2-7; D is possibly TRBD1 (6 bases). V dropped 2 bases and J dropped 4 bases, with 16 bases sitting between them. Germline V gene lookup returns CDR1 SGHDT and CDR2 YYEEEE. The CDR3 loop spans 15 amino acids. CDR3 bases: TGTGCCAGCAGCTTACCACAGGGCTTCCCTTACGAGCAGTACGTC. It yields the protein CASSLPQGFPYEQYV.

This chain connects TRBV2 to TRBJ2-1; D could derive from TRBD1 or TRBD2 (5 bases each). The CDR3 loop spans 13 amino acids. Trimming shortened V by 6 bases and J by 5 bases, and 11 bases separated the two germline ends. The germline gives CDR1 SNHLY, CDR2 FYNNEI. DNA for the CDR3: TGTGCCAGCAGCTGGGACGGAAACAATGAGCAGTTCTTC. Its translation is CASSWDGNNEQFF.